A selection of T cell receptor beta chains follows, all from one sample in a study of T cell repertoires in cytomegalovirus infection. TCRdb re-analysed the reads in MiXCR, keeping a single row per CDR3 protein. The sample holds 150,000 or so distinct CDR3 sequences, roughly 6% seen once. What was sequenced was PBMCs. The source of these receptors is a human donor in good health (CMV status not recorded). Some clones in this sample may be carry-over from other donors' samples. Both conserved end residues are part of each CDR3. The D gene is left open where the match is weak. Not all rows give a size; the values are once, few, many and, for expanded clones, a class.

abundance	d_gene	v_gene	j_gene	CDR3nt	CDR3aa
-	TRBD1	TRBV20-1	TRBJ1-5	TGCAGTGCTCCGCAGGGGGGCAATCAGCCCCAGCATTTT	CSAPQGGNQPQHF
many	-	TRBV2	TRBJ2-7	TGTGCCAGCAGTGAAGTCTGGGGGATCTCCTACGAGCAGTACTTC	CASSEVWGISYEQYF
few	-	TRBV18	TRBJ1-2	TGTGCCAGCTCACCACTTGGGACTGATAACTATGGCTACACCTTC	CASSPLGTDNYGYTF
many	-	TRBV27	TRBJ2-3	TGTGCCAGCAGTAGGGGGTCGAACCCAGATACGCAGTATTTT	CASSRGSNPDTQYF
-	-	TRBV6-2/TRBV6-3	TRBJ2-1	TGTGCCAGCAGTTATCCCCCCAGGGCAGGATCCAGTACTGAGCAGTTCTTC	CASSYPPRAGSSTEQFF
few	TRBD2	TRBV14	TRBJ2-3	TGTGCCAGCAGCCTAGGGCGGGGGTGGGCCGATACGCAGTATTTT	CASSLGRGWADTQYF
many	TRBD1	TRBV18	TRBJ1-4	TGTGCCAGCGTGGGACAGGGGCCTGAAAAACTGTTTTTT	CASVGQGPEKLFF
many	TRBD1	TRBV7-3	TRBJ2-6	TGTGCCAGCAGCTTAGACAGGGGCTACGGGGCCAACGTCCTGACTTTC	CASSLDRGYGANVLTF
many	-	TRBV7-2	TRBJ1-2	TGTGCCAGCAGCTGGAAGACAGCATCCTATGGCTACACCTTC	CASSWKTASYGYTF
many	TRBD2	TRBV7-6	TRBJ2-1	TGTGCCGCAGCGGGGAAGTCCTACAATGAGCAGTTCTTC	CAAAGKSYNEQFF
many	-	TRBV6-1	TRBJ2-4	TGTGCCAGCAGTCCGACCCCCGAAAACATTCAGTACTTC	CASSPTPENIQYF
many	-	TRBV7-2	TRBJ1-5	TGTGCCAGCAGCTTAGCGCTCGGTGGCAATCAGCCCCAGCATTTT	CASSLALGGNQPQHF
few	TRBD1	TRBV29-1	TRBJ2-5	TGCAGCGTTGTGCCCAGGGGGCCTGTGGAGACCCAGTACTTC	CSVVPRGPVETQYF
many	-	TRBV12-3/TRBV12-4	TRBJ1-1	TGTGCCAGCAGTTTAGGGACAGACACTGAAGCTTTCTTT	CASSLGTDTEAFF
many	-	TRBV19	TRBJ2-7	TGTGCCAGTAGTCTCCGACAGAGCTCCTACGAGCAGTACTTC	CASSLRQSSYEQYF
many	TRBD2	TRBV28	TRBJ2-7	TGTGCCAGCAGTAGACTAGCGTTCGAGCAGTACTTC	CASSRLAFEQYF
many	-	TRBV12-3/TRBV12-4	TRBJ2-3	TGTGCCAGCAGTTTGGGAGTCCCGAAGGCAGATACGCAGTATTTT	CASSLGVPKADTQYF
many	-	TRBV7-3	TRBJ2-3	TGTGCCAGCAGCTCCCACCGCTTTACAGGGAAGAGCACAGATACGCAGTATTTT	CASSSHRFTGKSTDTQYF
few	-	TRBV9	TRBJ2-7	TGTGCCAGCAGCGCCATGGGTTTCTACGAGCAGTACTTC	CASSAMGFYEQYF
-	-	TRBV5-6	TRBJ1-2	TGTGCCAGCAGCTCTAAGGACAACCGGGGCTATGGCTACACCTTC	CASSSKDNRGYGYTF
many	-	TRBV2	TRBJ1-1	TGTGCCAGCAGTGAAGTCGGACGGAGGGAGGGTGAAGCTTTCTTT	CASSEVGRREGEAFF
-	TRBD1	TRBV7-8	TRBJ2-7	TGTGCCAGCAGCTCCTCGCGACTGGACAGGAATTACAAGCAGTACTTC	CASSSSRLDRNYKQYF
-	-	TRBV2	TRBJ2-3	TGTGCCAGCAGTCCCTTCGATACGCAGTATTTT	CASSPFDTQYF
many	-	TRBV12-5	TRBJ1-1	TGTGCTACCAGGATCATGAACACTGAAGCTTTCTTT	CATRIMNTEAFF
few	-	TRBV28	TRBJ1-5	TGTGCCAGCAGTGGACAGCCCCAGCATTTT	CASSGQPQHF
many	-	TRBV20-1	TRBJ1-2	TGCAGTGCTTTCCCGGGACACGAGTACACCTTC	CSAFPGHEYTF
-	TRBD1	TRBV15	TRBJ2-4	TGTGCCACCAGCAGAGCTGGGACAGGGAGGAACATTCAGTACTTC	CATSRAGTGRNIQYF
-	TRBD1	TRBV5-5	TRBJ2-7	TGTGCCAGCAGCTTGTCCGGGACAGGGCGAAACTACGAGCAGTACTTC	CASSLSGTGRNYEQYF